A single sample is the source of the 13 T cell receptor beta chains below, sequenced in a study of blood T cell repertoires in COVID-19. The table came from immunoSEQ multiplex PCR; TCRdb's copy has only in-frame clones and leaves some out. The sample includes around 35,000 clones, around 87% seen only once; the top ten take roughly three fifths. The source material was peripheral blood. The receptors were gathered from a man aged 65-85 years with acute or convalescent COVID-19.

This sequence joins TRBV7-2 and TRBJ1-2; D possibly corresponds to TRBD1 (6 bases). CDR1 and CDR2 (germline): SGHTA, FQGNSA. The CDR3 runs 13 residues. Trimming took 6 bases from V and 0 from J, leaving 8 bases between them. The CDR3 sequence is CASRQGPNYGYTF. The CDR3 region has the DNA TGTGCCAGCAGGCAGGGGCCTAACTATGGCTACACCTTC. Filled out from reference TRBV7-2 and TRBJ1-2, the complete variable domain reads GAGVSQSPSNKVTEKGKDVELRCDPISGHTALYWYRQSLGQGLEFLIYFQGNSAPDKSGLPSDRFSAERTGGSVSTLTIQRTQQEDSAVYLCASRQGPNYGYTFGSGTRLTVV.

V and J are TRBV11-2 and TRBJ1-6; 7 nucleotides agree with TRBD1. Germline assignment: CDR1 SGHAT and CDR2 FQNNGV. V shed 5 bases and J 6 bases; nucleotides not matched to a gene: 4. The CDR3 sequence is 14 residues long. DNA for the CDR3: TGTGCCAGCAGCCCTGCAGGGGGTAATTCACCCCTCCACTTT. Translating it yields CASSPAGGNSPLHF.

A few counts support this clone. This sequence joins TRBV7-9 and TRBJ1-4, with unresolved D. Germline CDR1 is SEHNR and CDR2 is FQNEAQ (reference sequence). The CDR3 length is 15 residues. V lost 5 bases and J lost 8, with 18 bases in between. CDR3 coding DNA: TGTGCCAGCAGCCTGACCGGGTCCCACATGGAAAAACTGTTTTTT. Translation: CASSLTGSHMEKLFF.

The rearrangement joins TRBV9 to TRBJ1-2; D is undetermined. The V gene's germline CDR1 is SGDLS and CDR2 YYNGEE. V lost 4 bases, J lost 2 bases, and 18 bases lay in between. This CDR3 has 16 amino acids. In DNA form, the CDR3 reads TGTGCCAGCAGCCCCGGCCACGACCCTAGGAACTATGGCTACACCTTC. Protein: CASSPGHDPRNYGYTF.

As DNA, the CDR3 is TGTGCCAGCAAACCGGACAGTCAGCATGGCTACACCTTC. Translated: CASKPDSQHGYTF. The gene calls are TRBV12-3 or TRBV12-4 and TRBJ1-2; D may be TRBD1 (6 bases). The CDR3 length is 13 residues. Trimming stripped 7 bases from V and 6 bases from J, with 15 bases between.

The gene calls are TRBV15 and TRBJ1-6; 7 bases are shared with TRBD1. This CDR3 has 13 residues. Looked up from germline, CDR1 is LNHNV and CDR2 is YYDKDF (reference sequence). Trimming cost V 8 bases and J 9 bases; bases outside gene matches: 7. This CDR3 is CATSDRVGSPLHF. The CDR3 DNA follows: TGTGCCACCTCCGACAGGGTCGGTTCACCCCTCCACTTT.

This clone was seen more than once but under ten times. The rearrangement joins TRBV30 to TRBJ1-6, with D maybe TRBD1 (6 bases). Germline V gives CDR1 GTSNPN, CDR2 SVGIG (reference sequence). The CDR3 has 13 residues. V was cut by 4 bases and J by 7 bases, with 11 bases left in between. The CDR3 loop is CAWTHQGNSPLHF. The CDR3 nucleotides read TGTGCCTGGACCCATCAGGGGAATTCACCCCTCCACTTT.

The chain carries TRBV29-1 and TRBJ2-2; TRBD2 agrees at 8 bases. The V gene end was trimmed by 4 bases and the J gene end by 6 bases; junction bases not matched to a gene: 4. The CDR3 has 13 amino acids. Germline CDR1 SQVTM, CDR2 ANQGSEA. CDR3 region: CSVAPGGAGELFF. The CDR3 DNA reads as TGCAGCGTTGCCCCCGGGGGGGCCGGGGAGCTGTTTTTT.

This rearrangement joins TRBV18 to TRBJ1-2, with D unresolved. Trimming pared 3 bases from V and 3 bases from J, leaving 11 bases between. The CDR3 is 14 amino acids. The germline gives CDR1 KGHSH, CDR2 LQKENI. The CDR3 nucleotides are TGTGCCAGCTCACCCGAGCGGACTGACTATGGCTACACCTTC. Residues: CASSPERTDYGYTF.

The chain has TRBV5-1 and TRBJ2-3; D possibly corresponds to TRBD2 (5 bases). The CDR3 runs 16 residues. Trimming took 4 bases from V and 0 from J, leaving 15 bases between them. Germline V gene lookup returns CDR1 SGHRS and CDR2 YFSETQ. CDR3 amino acids: CASSGGGQSSTDTQYF. The DNA of the CDR3 is TGCGCCAGCAGCGGCGGCGGGCAGTCTAGCACAGATACGCAGTATTTT.

This chain links TRBV11-3 with TRBJ2-5, with 14 bases fitting TRBD2. Unmatched junction bases numbered 19, after V lost 5 bases and J lost 5 bases. The CDR3 has 20 amino acids. Germline assignment: CDR1 SGHNT and CDR2 YENEEA. The CDR3 protein is CASSVNRGLAGVGGRETQYF. The CDR3 bases are TGTGCCAGCAGCGTTAACAGGGGACTAGCGGGGGTTGGTGGGCGGGAGACCCAGTACTTC.

The chain uses TRBV27 and TRBJ1-5; 7 nucleotides align to TRBD1. Trimming at V came to 8 bases and at J to 9 bases, leaving 7 bases not matched to a gene. This CDR3 is built from 12 residues. From germline, CDR1 is MNHEY and CDR2 SMNVEV (reference sequence). CDR3 in amino acids: CASGTASGPQHF. The CDR3 nucleotides are TGTGCCAGCGGGACAGCCTCCGGGCCCCAGCATTTT.

This chain connects TRBV19 to TRBJ1-6; 7 positions agree with TRBD1. After removal of 5 bases from V and 10 bases from J, the junction contained 5 bases not matched to a gene. Germline CDR1 reads LNHDA; CDR2 reads SQIVND (reference sequence). The CDR3 is 13 amino acids. Written as DNA, the CDR3 is TGTGCCAGTAGTGAGACAGGGCCCTCACCCCTCCACTTT. This gives the protein CASSETGPSPLHF.